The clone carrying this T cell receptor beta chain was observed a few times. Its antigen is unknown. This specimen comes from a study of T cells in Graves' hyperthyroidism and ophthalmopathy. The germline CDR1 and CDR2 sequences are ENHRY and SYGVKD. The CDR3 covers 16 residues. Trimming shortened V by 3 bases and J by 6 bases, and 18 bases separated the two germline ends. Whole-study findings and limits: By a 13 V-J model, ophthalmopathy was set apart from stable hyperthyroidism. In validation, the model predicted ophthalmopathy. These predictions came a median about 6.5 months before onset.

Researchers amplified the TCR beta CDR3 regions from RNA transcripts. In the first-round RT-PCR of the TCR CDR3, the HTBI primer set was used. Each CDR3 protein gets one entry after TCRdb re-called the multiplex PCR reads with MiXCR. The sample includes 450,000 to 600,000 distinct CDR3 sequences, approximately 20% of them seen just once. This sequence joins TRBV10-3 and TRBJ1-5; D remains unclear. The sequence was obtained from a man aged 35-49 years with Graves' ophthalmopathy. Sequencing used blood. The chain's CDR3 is CAISDPQDPGRQPQHF. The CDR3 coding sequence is TGTGCCATCAGTGACCCCCAGGACCCTGGGCGTCAGCCCCAGCATTTT.